This T cell receptor beta chain was sequenced in a study of T cell clonality in common variable immunodeficiency. Study-wide points: In common variable immunodeficiency, TCR beta chains reportedly carried fewer deletions and N-nucleotide insertions. TCRbeta clonality was increased in CVID versus healthy controls.

CVID subjects were some 16 female and fewer than 35 male, aged about 8 to 65. The V segment lost 5 bases and the J segment 2 bases; nucleotides outside the gene matches: 6. CDR3 length equals 14 residues. CDR1 is SEHNR and CDR2 is FQNEAQ in the germline V gene (reference sequence). TCRdb's table, derived via immunoSEQ multiplex PCR, lists solely in-frame clones and lacks some. The record shows about 23,000 clones for this sample, with no singletons present. In the case of this clone: Its antigen is unidentified. Read coverage stops 3 residues before the CDR3 terminus; the germline J gene supplies the remainder.

The TCR comes from a human donor with common variable immunodeficiency. Material: peripheral blood mononuclear cells. This sequence joins TRBV7-9 and TRBJ2-7; the match to TRBD2 covers 7 bases. The CDR3 reads CASSPPGLAYEQYF. CDR3 DNA (partial): TGTGCCAGCAGCCCTCCTGGACTAGCCTACGAG.